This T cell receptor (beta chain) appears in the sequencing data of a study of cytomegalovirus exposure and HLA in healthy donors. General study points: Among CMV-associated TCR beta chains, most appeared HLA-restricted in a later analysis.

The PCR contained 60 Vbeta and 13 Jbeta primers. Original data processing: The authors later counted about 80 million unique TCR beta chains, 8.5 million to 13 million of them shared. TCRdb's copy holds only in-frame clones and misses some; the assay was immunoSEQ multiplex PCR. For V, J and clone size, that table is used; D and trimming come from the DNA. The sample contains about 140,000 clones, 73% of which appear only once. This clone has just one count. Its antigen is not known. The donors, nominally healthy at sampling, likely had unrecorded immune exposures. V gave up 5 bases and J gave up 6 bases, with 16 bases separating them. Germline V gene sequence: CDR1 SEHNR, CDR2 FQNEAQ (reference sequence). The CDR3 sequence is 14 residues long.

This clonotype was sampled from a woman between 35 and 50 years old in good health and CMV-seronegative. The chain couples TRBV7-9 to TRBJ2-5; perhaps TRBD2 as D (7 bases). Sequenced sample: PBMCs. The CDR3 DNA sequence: TGTGCCAGCAGCCACCCGGGGGGCCGACAGACCCAGTACTTC. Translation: CASSHPGGRQTQYF.